This TCR beta chain was documented in a study of regulatory dendritic cells for organ transplantation (dated by TCRdb to about 2017). Study-wide context: To make regulatory dendritic cells, monocytes were cultured with vitamin D3 on days 0 and 4 and with IL-10 on day 4. On day 6, LPS was added to the DC cultures so that the response of the DCs to a potent maturation-inducing agent could be evaluated. TCRbeta repertoires were sequenced from sorted naive and memory CD4+ and CD8+ T cells before and after allostimulation with regulatory or mature dendritic cells.

Clipping removes 4 bases from V and 8 bases from J, with 11 as the unmatched junction base count. The cysteine opens and the phenylalanine closes a CDR3 of 15 amino acids. The entry retains the CDR3 DNA only, 45 bases that are in frame from base 1. CDR1 is given as KGHSH and CDR2 as LQKENI, both from the germline V gene. TCRbeta CDR3 regions were amplified by multiplexed two-step PCR using Vbeta-specific forward primers and Jbeta-specific reverse primers. Through the immunoSEQ service, the TCRbeta libraries were run on an Illumina instrument for sequencing. As for the authors' bioinformatics: V, D and J genes were assigned using IMGT annotation, and counts were corrected for multiplex PCR bias using synthetic CDR3 analogues. In the immunoSEQ Analyzer, repertoire clonality was calculated as one minus the normalized Shannon entropy. Whether a clone counted as expanded was decided by Fisher's exact test with Benjamini-Hochberg false discovery rate control and a two-tailed cutoff of P<0.01. This is the immuneACCESS table as TCRdb keeps it, with only in-frame sequences that have V and J called. A part of the clones is gone; compared with another copy, unresolved V genes explain less than half, and the rest is unexplained. The V and J calls and clone size come from that table; D and trimming were worked out from the DNA. The sample yields roughly 9,800 clones; around 71% were counted once. The ten biggest clones cover approximately 0.57% of the sample.

Study-wide conclusions, independent of this receptor: Naive CD4+ and CD8+ T cells showed highly diverse repertoires, whereas memory cells were less diverse and memory CD8+ cells were the most oligoclonal. Sequencing was done in only a couple of subjects, and the authors reported considerable heterogeneity between individuals in the alloreactive memory CD8+ T cell pool. Of the resting subsets, memory CD8+ T cells had the largest number of alloreactive TCR clonotypes. Expansion of memory CD8+ clones was induced by allostimulation in both subjects, but more limited expansion appeared to be induced by regulatory dendritic cells than by mature dendritic cells.

Sorted T cell subsets were CFSE-labeled and co-cultured for under 6 days with allogeneic regulatory or mature dendritic cells at a 1:10 DC:T ratio. FACS was used to sort CD4+ or CD8+ cells into naive T cells, defined as CD45RA+, and memory T cells, defined as CD45RO+. A couple of healthy control subjects provided the T cells used for TCR sequencing. The Qiagen DNeasy Blood & Tissue Kit was used for extraction of genomic DNA. A note on this clone: Its target antigen remains unknown. The sample holds no much larger clone one base away, and base qualities are not on file.

The sample was naive CD4+ T cells from blood cultured with dendritic cells. Read against the paper, the sample's cell subset or site label means: CD45RA+ naive T cells. The clonotype originates from a human donor in good health. Recombination joined TRBV18 with TRBJ2-4; TRBD1 fits 7 bases in the junction. This receptor carries the CDR3 CASSLLQGFTDIQYF. The sequence in DNA is TGTGCCAGCTCACTATTACAGGGGTTTACGGACATTCAGTACTTC.